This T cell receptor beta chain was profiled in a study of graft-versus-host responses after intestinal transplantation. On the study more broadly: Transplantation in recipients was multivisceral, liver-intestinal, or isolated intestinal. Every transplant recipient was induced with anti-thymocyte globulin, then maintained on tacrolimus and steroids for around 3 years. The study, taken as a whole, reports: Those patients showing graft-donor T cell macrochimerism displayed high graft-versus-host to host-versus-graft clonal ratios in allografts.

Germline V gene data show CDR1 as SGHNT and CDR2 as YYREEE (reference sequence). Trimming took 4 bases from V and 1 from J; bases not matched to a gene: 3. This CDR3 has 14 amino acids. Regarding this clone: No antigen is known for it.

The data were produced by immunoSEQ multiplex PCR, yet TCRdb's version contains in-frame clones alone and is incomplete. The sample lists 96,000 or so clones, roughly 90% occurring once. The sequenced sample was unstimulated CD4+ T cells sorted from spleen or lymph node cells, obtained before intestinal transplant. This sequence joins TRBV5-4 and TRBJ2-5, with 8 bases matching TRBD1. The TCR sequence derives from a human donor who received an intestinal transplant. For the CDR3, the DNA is TGTGCCAGCAGCACGGGACAGGTCCAAGAGACCCAGTACTTC. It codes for CASSTGQVQETQYF.